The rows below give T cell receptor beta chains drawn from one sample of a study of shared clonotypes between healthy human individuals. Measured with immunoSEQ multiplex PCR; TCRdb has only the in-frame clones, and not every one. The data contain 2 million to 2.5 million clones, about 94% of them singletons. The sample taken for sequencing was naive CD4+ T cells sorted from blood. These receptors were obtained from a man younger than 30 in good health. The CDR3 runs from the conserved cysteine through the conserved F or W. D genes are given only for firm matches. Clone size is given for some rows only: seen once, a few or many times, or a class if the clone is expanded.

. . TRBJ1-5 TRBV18 CASSPAENQPQHF TGTGCCAGCTCACCAGCGGAGAATCAGCCCCAGCATTTT
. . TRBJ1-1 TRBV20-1 CSAHRDEAFF TGCAGTGCTCATCGGGATGAAGCTTTCTTT
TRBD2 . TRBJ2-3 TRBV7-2 CASSSQSSGAPLPTDTQYF TGTGCCAGCAGCTCCCAATCTAGCGGGGCCCCCCTTCCCACAGATACGCAGTATTTT
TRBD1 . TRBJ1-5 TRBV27 CASSERKGGRVQPQHF TGTGCCAGCAGTGAGAGAAAAGGGGGCAGGGTTCAGCCCCAGCATTTT
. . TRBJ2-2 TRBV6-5 CAGSYSGRNTGELFF TGTGCCGGCAGTTACTCAGGCAGGAACACCGGGGAGCTGTTTTTT
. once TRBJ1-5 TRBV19 CASSTGLLNQPQHF TGTGCCAGTAGTACGGGGCTACTCAATCAGCCCCAGCATTTT
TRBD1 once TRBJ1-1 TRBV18 CASSPTGTVGGDTEAFF TGTGCCAGCTCACCGACCGGGACAGTCGGGGGGGACACTGAAGCTTTCTTT
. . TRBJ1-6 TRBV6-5 CATGGLYNSPLHF TGTGCCACGGGGGGATTGTATAATTCACCCCTCCACTTT
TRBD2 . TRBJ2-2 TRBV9 CASSGGPLAGDNTGELFF TGTGCCAGCAGCGGAGGACCTCTAGCGGGAGACAACACCGGGGAGCTGTTTTTT
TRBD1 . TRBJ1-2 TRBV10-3 CAISEDRGYGYTF TGTGCCATCAGTGAGGACAGGGGGTATGGCTACACCTTC
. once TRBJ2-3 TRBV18 CASSPLRSTDTQYF TGTGCCAGCTCACCCTTGCGGAGCACAGATACGCAGTATTTT
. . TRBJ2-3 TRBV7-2 CASSLASGTDTQYF TGTGCCAGCAGCTTAGCGTCTGGCACAGATACGCAGTATTTT
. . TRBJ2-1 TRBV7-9 CASSLTSSNEQFF TGTGCCAGCAGCCTCACTAGCTCCAATGAGCAGTTCTTC
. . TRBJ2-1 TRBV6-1 CASSGQRGWTNEQFF TGTGCCAGCAGTGGTCAGAGAGGTTGGACTAATGAGCAGTTCTTC
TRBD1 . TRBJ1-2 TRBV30 CAWSSPGQGPGYGYTF TGTGCCTGGAGTTCGCCGGGACAGGGGCCGGGTTATGGCTACACCTTC
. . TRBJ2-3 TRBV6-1 CASSDQGRDTDTQYF TGTGCCAGCAGTGACCAGGGGAGAGACACAGATACGCAGTATTTT
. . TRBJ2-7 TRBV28 CASSPSSYEQYF TGTGCCAGCAGTCCTAGCTCCTACGAGCAGTACTTC
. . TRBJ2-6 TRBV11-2 CASSPRGKKIAGANVLTF TGTGCCAGCAGCCCTCGGGGGAAGAAGATCGCTGGGGCCAACGTCCTGACTTTC
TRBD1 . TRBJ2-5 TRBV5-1 CASSLGQSIQETQYF TGCGCCAGCAGCCTGGGACAGTCCATCCAAGAGACCCAGTACTTC
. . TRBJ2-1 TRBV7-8 CASREGRLNTDEQFF TGTGCCAGCAGGGAGGGACGCCTCAACACGGATGAGCAGTTCTTC
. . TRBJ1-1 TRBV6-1 CASSDGISARTEAFF TGTGCCAGCAGTGACGGGATTAGTGCTCGGACTGAAGCTTTCTTT
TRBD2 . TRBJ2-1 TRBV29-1 CSVELGTSGRVNEQFF TGCAGCGTTGAACTTGGGACTAGCGGGAGGGTCAATGAGCAGTTCTTC
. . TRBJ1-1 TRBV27 CASSFLQTEAFF TGTGCCAGCAGTTTCTTACAAACTGAAGCTTTCTTT
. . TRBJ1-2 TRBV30 CAWFRGNGYTF TGTGCCTGGTTCAGGGGTAATGGCTACACCTTC
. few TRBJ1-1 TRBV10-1 CASSSLGTEAFF TGCGCCAGCAGCAGTTTGGGTACTGAAGCTTTCTTT
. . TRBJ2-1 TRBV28 CASSSPAGEGNEQFF TGTGCCAGCAGTTCCCCAGCGGGTGAAGGCAATGAGCAGTTCTTC
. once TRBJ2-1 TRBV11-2 CASSLGFLGGGFNEQFF TGTGCCAGCAGCTTAGGGTTTCTAGGTGGGGGCTTCAATGAGCAGTTCTTC
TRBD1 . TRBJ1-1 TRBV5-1 CASSSTGGNTEAFF TGCGCCAGCAGCTCTACAGGGGGAAACACTGAAGCTTTCTTT
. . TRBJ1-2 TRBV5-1 CASSPYQSALANYGYTF TGCGCCAGCAGCCCGTACCAAAGCGCCCTAGCTAACTATGGCTACACCTTC
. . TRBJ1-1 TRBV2 CASMSQSNTEAFF TGTGCCAGCATGAGCCAATCGAACACTGAAGCTTTCTTT
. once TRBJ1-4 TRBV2 CASSDLGVGRTLINEKLFF TGTGCCAGCAGTGATCTGGGTGTAGGTCGGACACTGATAAATGAAAAACTGTTTTTT
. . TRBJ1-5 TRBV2 CASSEEGSNQPQHF TGTGCCAGCAGTGAGGAAGGGAGCAATCAGCCCCAGCATTTT
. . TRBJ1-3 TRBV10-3 CAIGNSGNTIYF TGTGCAATCGGGAACTCTGGAAACACCATATATTTT
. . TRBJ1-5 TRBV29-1 CSVGRVTPQHF TGCAGCGTAGGAAGAGTTACGCCCCAGCATTTT
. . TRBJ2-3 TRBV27 CASSSEFTDTQYF TGTGCCAGCAGTTCCGAGTTCACAGATACGCAGTATTTT
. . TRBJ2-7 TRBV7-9 CASSLTPVEGEQYF TGTGCCAGCAGCTTAACCCCCGTTGAGGGCGAGCAGTACTTC
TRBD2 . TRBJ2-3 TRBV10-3 CAISEGTSGTDTQYF TGTGCCATCAGTGAAGGGACTAGCGGTACAGATACGCAGTATTTT
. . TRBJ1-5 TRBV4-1 CASSQDRGNQPQHF TGCGCCAGCAGCCAAGATAGGGGCAATCAGCCCCAGCATTTT
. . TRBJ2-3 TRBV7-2 CASRFDFFASTDTQYF TGTGCCAGCAGATTCGACTTTTTTGCTAGCACAGATACGCAGTATTTT
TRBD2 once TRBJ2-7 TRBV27 CASSLTGTSVRSYEQYF TGTGCCAGCAGTCTTACCGGGACTAGCGTTCGCTCCTACGAGCAGTACTTC
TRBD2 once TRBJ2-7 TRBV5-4 CASSFPGLAGYEQYF TGTGCCAGCAGCTTTCCGGGACTAGCGGGGTACGAGCAGTACTTC
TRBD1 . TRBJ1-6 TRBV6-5 CASSKQGVYSPLHF TGTGCCAGCAGCAAACAGGGGGTTTATTCACCCCTCCACTTT
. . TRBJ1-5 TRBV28 CASSYLGSNQPQHF TGTGCCAGCAGCTACTTGGGATCTAATCAGCCCCAGCATTTT
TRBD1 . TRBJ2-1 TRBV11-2 CASSPTTGINNEQFF TGTGCCAGCAGCCCAACGACAGGGATTAACAATGAGCAGTTCTTC
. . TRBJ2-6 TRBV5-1 CASSLGGSGANVLTF TGCGCCAGCAGCTTGGGAGGATCTGGGGCCAACGTCCTGACTTTC
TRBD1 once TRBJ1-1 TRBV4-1 CASSSLSYRGTDANTEAFF TGCGCCAGCAGCTCCCTTTCCTACAGGGGGACGGATGCGAACACTGAAGCTTTCTTT
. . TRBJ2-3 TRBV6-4 CASSHRQGTDTQYF TGTGCCAGCAGCCATCGGCAGGGCACAGATACGCAGTATTTT